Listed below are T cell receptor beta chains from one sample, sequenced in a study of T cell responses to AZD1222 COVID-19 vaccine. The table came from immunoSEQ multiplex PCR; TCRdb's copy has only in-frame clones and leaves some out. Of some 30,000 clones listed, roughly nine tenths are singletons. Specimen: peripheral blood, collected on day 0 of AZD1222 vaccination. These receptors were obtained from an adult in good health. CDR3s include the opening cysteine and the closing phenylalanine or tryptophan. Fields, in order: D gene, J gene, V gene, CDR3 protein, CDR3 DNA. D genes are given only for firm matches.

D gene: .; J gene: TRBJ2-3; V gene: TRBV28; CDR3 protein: CASSLSQFVTDTQYF; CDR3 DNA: TGTGCCAGCAGTTTAAGTCAGTTTGTCACAGATACGCAGTATTTT
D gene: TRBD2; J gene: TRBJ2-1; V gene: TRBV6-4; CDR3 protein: CASSDNGGSRNEQFF; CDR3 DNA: TGTGCCAGCAGTGACAACGGCGGGAGTAGGAATGAGCAGTTCTTC
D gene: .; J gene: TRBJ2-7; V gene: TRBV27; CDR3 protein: CASRGQGFSYEQYF; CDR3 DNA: TGTGCCAGCAGGGGGCAGGGGTTTTCCTACGAGCAGTACTTC
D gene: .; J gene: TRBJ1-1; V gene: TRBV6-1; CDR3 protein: CASSEPGLNTEAFF; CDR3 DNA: TGTGCCAGCAGTGAACCTGGGCTCAACACTGAAGCTTTCTTT
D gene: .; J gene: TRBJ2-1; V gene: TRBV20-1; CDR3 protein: CSASRTNNEQFF; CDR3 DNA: TGCAGTGCTAGTCGGACGAACAATGAGCAGTTCTTC
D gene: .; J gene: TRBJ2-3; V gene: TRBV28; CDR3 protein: CASSLPRGFGLTDTQYF; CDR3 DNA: TGTGCCAGCAGCCTACCTCGGGGCTTCGGGCTTACAGATACGCAGTATTTT
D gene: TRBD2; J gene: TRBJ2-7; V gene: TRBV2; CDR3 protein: CASSGGLAGYEQYF; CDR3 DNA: TGTGCCAGCAGTGGGGGACTAGCGGGATACGAGCAGTACTTC
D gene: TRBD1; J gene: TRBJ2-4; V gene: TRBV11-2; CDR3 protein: CASSLDRKGGLNIQYF; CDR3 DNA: TGTGCCAGCAGCTTAGATCGTAAAGGGGGCTTGAACATTCAGTACTTC
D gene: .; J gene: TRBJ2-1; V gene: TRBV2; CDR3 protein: CASGGDVGGEQFF; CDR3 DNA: TGTGCCAGCGGAGGGGACGTTGGTGGTGAGCAGTTCTTC
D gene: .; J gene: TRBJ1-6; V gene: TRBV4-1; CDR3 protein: CASSQGFRDGYNSPLHF; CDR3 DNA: TGCGCCAGCAGCCAAGGATTCCGGGACGGATATAATTCACCCCTCCACTTT
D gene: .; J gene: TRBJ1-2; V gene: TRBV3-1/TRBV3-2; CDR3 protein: CASGTGGTYYTF; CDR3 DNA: TGTGCCAGCGGAACCGGTGGCACCTATTACACCTTC
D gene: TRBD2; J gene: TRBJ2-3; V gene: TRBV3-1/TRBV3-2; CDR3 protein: CASSQGLAGLTDTQYF; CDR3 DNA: TGTGCCAGCAGCCAAGGGCTAGCGGGCCTCACAGATACGCAGTATTTT
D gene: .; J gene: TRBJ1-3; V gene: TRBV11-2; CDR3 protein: CASSLDGRDRNTIYF; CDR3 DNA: TGTGCCAGCAGCTTAGACGGGAGGGATCGAAACACCATATATTTT